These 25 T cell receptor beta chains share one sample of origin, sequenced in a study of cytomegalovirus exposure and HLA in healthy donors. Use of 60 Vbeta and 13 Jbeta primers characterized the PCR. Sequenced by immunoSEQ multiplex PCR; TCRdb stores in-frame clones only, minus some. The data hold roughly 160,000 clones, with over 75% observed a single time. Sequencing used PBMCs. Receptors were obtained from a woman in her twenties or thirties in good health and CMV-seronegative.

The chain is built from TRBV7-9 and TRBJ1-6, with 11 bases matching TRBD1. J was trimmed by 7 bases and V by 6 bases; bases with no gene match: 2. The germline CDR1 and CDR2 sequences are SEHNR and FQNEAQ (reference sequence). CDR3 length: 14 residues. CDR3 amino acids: CASSGTGGNSPLHF. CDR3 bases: TGTGCCAGCAGTGGGACAGGGGGGAATTCACCCCTCCACTTT.

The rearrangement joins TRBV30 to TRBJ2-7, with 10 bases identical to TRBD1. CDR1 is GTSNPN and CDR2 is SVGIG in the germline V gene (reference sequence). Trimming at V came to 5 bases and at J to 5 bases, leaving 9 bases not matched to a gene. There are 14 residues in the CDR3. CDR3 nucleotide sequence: TGTGCCTGGGGATCCGGGACAGGGGCCCACGAGCAGTACTTC. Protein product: CAWGSGTGAHEQYF.

CDR3: CSVAGLAGELFF. CDR3 nucleotides: TGCAGCGTTGCAGGGTTGGCCGGGGAGCTGTTTTTT. The chain combines TRBV29-1 with TRBJ2-2; TRBD1 is a possible D gene (5 bases). The CDR3 has 12 amino acids. V was trimmed by 4 bases and J by 6 bases, leaving 9 bases between them. CDR1 and CDR2 (germline): SQVTM, ANQGSEA.

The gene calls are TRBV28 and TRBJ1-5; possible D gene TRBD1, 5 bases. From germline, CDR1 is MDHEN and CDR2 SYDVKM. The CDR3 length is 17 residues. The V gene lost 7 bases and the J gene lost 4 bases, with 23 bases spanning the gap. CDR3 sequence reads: CASTPGDLQPTNQPQHF. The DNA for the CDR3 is TGTGCCAGCACCCCGGGGGACCTTCAACCCACTAATCAGCCCCAGCATTTT.

The CDR3: CASTDTPGQGAYEQYF. Written as DNA, the CDR3 is TGTGCCAGCACCGACACGCCGGGACAGGGCGCCTACGAGCAGTACTTC. V usage is TRBV28 and J usage is TRBJ2-7; 9 nucleotides align to TRBD1. There are 16 residues in the CDR3. Trimming cost V 7 bases and J 2 bases; bases outside gene matches: 12. The germline gives CDR1 MDHEN, CDR2 SYDVKM.

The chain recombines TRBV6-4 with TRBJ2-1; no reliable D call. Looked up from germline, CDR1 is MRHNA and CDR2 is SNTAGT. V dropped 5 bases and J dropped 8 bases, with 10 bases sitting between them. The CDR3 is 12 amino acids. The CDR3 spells CASSRSEHEQFF. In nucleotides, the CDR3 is TGTGCCAGCAGTAGAAGCGAGCATGAGCAGTTCTTC.

Here the CDR3 reads CASRTGTGPSPLHF. CDR3 coding DNA: TGTGCCAGCAGAACCGGGACAGGCCCTTCACCCCTCCACTTT. V and J are TRBV5-4 and TRBJ1-6; 8 nucleotides align to TRBD1. J was trimmed by 9 bases and V by 5 bases; bases with no gene match: 7. The CDR3 runs to 14 residues. Germline V gene lookup returns CDR1 SGHNT and CDR2 YYREEE (reference sequence).

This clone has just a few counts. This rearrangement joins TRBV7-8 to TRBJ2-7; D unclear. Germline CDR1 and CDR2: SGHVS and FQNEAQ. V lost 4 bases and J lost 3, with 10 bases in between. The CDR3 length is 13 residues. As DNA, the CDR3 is TGTGCCAGCAGCTACGCCCCGAGCTACGAGCAGTACTTC. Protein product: CASSYAPSYEQYF.

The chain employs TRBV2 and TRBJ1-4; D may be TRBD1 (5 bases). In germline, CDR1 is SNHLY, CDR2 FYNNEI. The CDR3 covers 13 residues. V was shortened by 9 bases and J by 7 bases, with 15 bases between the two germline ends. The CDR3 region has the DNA TGTGCCAGGGGGGGATTGGAGCGTGAAAAACTGTTTTTT. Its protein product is CARGGLEREKLFF.

This CDR3 reads CASSPAGGGGANVLTF. The CDR3 DNA sequence: TGTGCCAGCTCACCCGCAGGGGGCGGTGGGGCCAACGTCCTGACTTTC. V usage is TRBV18 and J usage is TRBJ2-6; 8 nucleotides align to TRBD1. The trim removed 3 bases at V and 3 bases at J, leaving 4 bases unmatched. The length of the CDR3 is 16 residues. Germline V lookup: CDR1 KGHSH, CDR2 LQKENI.

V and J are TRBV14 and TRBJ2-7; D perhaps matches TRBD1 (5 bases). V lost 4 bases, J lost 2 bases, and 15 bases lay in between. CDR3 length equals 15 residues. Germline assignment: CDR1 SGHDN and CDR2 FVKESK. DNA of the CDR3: TGTGCCAGCAGCCCTTTGGTTTCAGGGACCTACGAGCAGTACTTC. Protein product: CASSPLVSGTYEQYF.

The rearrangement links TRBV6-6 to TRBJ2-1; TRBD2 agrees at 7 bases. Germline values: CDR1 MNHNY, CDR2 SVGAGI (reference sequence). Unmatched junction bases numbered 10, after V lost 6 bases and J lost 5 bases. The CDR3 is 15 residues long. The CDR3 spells CASRPPRGGDNEQFF. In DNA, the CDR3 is TGTGCCAGCAGGCCCCCCCGTGGGGGGGACAATGAGCAGTTCTTC.

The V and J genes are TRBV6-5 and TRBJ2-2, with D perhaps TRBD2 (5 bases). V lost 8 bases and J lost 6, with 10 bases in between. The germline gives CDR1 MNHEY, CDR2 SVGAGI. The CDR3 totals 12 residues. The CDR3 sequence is CASSVRAGELFF. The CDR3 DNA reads TGTGCCAGCTCGGTGAGGGCCGGGGAGCTGTTTTTT.

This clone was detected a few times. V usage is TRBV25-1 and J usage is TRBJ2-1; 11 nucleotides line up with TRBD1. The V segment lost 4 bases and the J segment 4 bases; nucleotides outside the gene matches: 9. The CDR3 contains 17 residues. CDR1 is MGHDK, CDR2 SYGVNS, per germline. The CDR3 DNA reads TGTGCCAGCAGTGGGGAACCGGGACAGGGGGGATACAATGAGCAGTTCTTC. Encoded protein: CASSGEPGQGGYNEQFF.

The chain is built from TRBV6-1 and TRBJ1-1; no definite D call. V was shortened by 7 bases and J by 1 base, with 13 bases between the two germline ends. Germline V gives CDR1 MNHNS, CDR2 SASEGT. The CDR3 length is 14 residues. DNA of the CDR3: TGTGCCAGCATGAGGCCCCTTGGGAACACTGAAGCTTTCTTT. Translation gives CASMRPLGNTEAFF.

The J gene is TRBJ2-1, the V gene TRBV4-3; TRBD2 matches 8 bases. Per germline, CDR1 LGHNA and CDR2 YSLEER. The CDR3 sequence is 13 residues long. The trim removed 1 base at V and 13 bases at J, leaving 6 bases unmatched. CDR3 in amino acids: CASSQASGTSQFF. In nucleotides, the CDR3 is TGCGCCAGCAGCCAAGCATCCGGGACTAGTCAGTTCTTC.

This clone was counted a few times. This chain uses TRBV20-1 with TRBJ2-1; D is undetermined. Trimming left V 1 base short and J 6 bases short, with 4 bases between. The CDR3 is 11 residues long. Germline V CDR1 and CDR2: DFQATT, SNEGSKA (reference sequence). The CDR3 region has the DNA TGCAGTGCTAGAGCTATCAATGAGCAGTTCTTC. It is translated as CSARAINEQFF.

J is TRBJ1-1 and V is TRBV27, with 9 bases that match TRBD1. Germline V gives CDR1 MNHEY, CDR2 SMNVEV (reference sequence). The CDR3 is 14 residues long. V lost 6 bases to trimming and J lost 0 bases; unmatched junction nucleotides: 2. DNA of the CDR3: TGTGCCAGCAGACGGGACAGGGTGAACACTGAAGCTTTCTTT. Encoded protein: CASRRDRVNTEAFF.

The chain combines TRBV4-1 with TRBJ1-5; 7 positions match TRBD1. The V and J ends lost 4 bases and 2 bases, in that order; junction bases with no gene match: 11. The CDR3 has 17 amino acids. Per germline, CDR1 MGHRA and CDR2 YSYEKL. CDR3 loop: CASSLVVAGGGNQPQHF. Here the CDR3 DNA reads TGCGCCAGCAGCCTAGTGGTAGCAGGGGGAGGCAATCAGCCCCAGCATTTT.

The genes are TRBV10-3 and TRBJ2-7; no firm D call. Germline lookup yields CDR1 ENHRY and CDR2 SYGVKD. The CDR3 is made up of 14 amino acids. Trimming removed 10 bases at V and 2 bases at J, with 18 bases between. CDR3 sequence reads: CATENPKAPYEQYF. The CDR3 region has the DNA TGTGCCACCGAGAACCCGAAAGCCCCCTACGAGCAGTACTTC.

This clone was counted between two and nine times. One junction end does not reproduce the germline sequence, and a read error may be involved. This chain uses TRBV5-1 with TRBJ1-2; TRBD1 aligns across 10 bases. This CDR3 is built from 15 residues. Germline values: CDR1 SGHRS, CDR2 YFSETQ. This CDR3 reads CASSLDGTGVSGYPF. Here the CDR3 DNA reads TGCGCCAGCAGCTTGGACGGGACAGGGGTGAGTGGCTACCCCTTC.

In DNA, the CDR3 is TGCGCCAGCAGCTTTTGGCGGGGGGGCCGAAGTTACACCGGGGAGCTGTTTTTT. Translation gives CASSFWRGGRSYTGELFF. The chain links TRBV5-1 to TRBJ2-2; 9 nucleotides line up with TRBD2. There are 18 residues in the CDR3. Trimming cost V 2 bases and J 3 bases; bases outside gene matches: 11. Germline CDR1 is SGHRS and CDR2 is YFSETQ.

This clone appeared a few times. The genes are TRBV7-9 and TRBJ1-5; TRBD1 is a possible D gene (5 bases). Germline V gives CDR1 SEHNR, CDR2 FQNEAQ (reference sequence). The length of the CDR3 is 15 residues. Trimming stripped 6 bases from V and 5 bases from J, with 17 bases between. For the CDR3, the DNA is TGTGCCAGCAGTTCCACCAACGGAGGGGATCAGCCCCAGCATTTT. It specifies CASSSTNGGDQPQHF.

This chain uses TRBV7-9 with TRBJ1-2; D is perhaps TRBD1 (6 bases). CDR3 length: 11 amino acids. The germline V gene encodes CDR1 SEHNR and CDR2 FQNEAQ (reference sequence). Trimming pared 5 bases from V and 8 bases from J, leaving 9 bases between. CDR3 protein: CASSLGQGYTF. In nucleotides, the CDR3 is TGTGCCAGCAGCCTAGGACAGGGCTACACCTTC.

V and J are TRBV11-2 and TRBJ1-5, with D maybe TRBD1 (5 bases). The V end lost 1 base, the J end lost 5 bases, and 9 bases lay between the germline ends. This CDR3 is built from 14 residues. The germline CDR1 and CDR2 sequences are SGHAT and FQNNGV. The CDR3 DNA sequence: TGTGCCAGCAGCTTAGGGCGGGGACATCAGCCCCAGCATTTT. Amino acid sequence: CASSLGRGHQPQHF. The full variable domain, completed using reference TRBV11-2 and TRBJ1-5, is EAGVAQSPRYKIIEKRQSVAFWCNPISGHATLYWYQQILGQGPKLLIQFQNNGVVDDSQLPKDRFSAERLKGVDSTLKIQPAKLEDSAVYLCASSLGRGHQPQHFGDGTRLSIL.